The next 8 T cell receptor beta chains were all read from a single sample in a study of blood T cell repertoires in COVID-19 (dated by TCRdb to the early 2020s). The library came from the immunoSEQ multiplex PCR assay. Drawn from immuneACCESS, this table holds only the in-frame rearrangements with V and J called that TCRdb kept. Clones are partly lost; checked studies trace under half to an unresolved V gene and leave the rest unexplained. Here the sample has approximately 100,000 clones; approximately 80% occur a single time. 20% of the sample lies in the top ten. Sequenced input: peripheral blood. These receptors were taken from a man between 65 and 85 years old with active or convalescent COVID-19.

The rearrangement uses TRBV6-6 and TRBJ1-4; perhaps TRBD1 as D (5 bases). CDR1 MNHNY and CDR2 SVGAGI come from the germline V gene (reference sequence). This CDR3 has 15 residues. Between the trimmed V and J ends, which lost 4 bases and 8 bases, there was a span of 17 bases. CDR3 region: CASSWTQGAGEKLFF. CDR3 sequence (DNA): TGTGCCAGCAGTTGGACGCAGGGAGCGGGGGAAAAACTGTTTTTT.

The chain couples TRBV5-6 to TRBJ2-5, with no clear D. The CDR3 runs 13 residues. Germline CDR1 reads SGHDT; CDR2 reads YYEEEE. The V gene lost 7 bases and the J gene lost 2 bases, with 12 bases spanning the gap. CDR3 DNA: TGTGCCAGCTCAAAGCGAGCACAAGAGACCCAGTACTTC. Its protein product is CASSKRAQETQYF.

The chain has TRBV10-3 and TRBJ2-3; TRBD2 matches 7 bases. Germline CDR1 and CDR2: ENHRY and SYGVKD. The CDR3 has 16 amino acids. The V gene end was trimmed by 10 bases and the J gene end by 1 base; junction bases not matched to a gene: 14. The DNA of the CDR3 is TGTGCCACCACCTTCGCGGGGGTCCGGGGCACAGATACGCAGTATTTT. Its protein is CATTFAGVRGTDTQYF.

The chain joins TRBV27 to TRBJ2-2; 8 nucleotides align to TRBD1. The trim removed 6 bases at V and 0 bases at J, leaving 6 bases unmatched. The germline V gene has CDR1 MNHEY and CDR2 SMNVEV (reference sequence). The CDR3 has 16 residues. This CDR3 reads CASRAGTGTNTGELFF. Written as DNA, the CDR3 is TGTGCCAGCAGAGCCGGGACAGGCACGAACACCGGGGAGCTGTTTTTT.

The CDR3 DNA sequence: TGCGCCAGCAGCGTGGGACAGGCTAATGAAAAACTGTTTTTT. This sequence encodes CASSVGQANEKLFF. This chain uses TRBV5-1 with TRBJ1-4; 8 bases map to TRBD1. CDR1 and CDR2 (germline): SGHRS, YFSETQ. The CDR3 covers 14 residues. Trimming removed 4 bases from V and 3 bases from J; junction bases left unmatched: 2.

J is TRBJ2-7 and V is TRBV30, with 11 positions matching TRBD2. J lost 6 bases, V lost 4 bases, and 17 bases had no gene match. Germline V gene lookup returns CDR1 GTSNPN and CDR2 SVGIG (reference sequence). The length of the CDR3 is 17 residues. The CDR3 DNA reads as TGTGCCTGGATATCGGGACTAGCGGAACACCACTACCTCGAGCAGTACTTC. Encoded protein: CAWISGLAEHHYLEQYF.

The CDR3 region has the DNA TGTGCCACCAGCACTCCAGGGGGCAGGACCTACGAGCAGTACTTC. Encoded protein: CATSTPGGRTYEQYF. The chain couples TRBV15 to TRBJ2-7; 8 bases map to TRBD1. V dropped 4 bases and J dropped 2; count of bases not matched to a gene: 7. This CDR3 region has 15 residues. Germline CDR1 reads LNHNV; CDR2 reads YYDKDF (reference sequence). Supplemented by reference TRBV15 and TRBJ2-7, the full variable domain reads DAMVIQNPRYQVTQFGKPVTLSCSQTLNHNVMYWYQQKSSQAPKLLFHYYDKDFNNEADTPDNFQSRRPNTSFCFLDIRSPGLGDTAMYLCATSTPGGRTYEQYFGPGTRLTVT.

V and J are TRBV5-1 and TRBJ1-2; D may be TRBD1 (5 bases). V dropped 0 bases and J dropped 3 bases, with 9 bases sitting between them. This CDR3 comprises 14 residues. The germline V gene encodes CDR1 SGHRS and CDR2 YFSETQ. The CDR3 loop reads CASSLVTGYYGYTF. CDR3 DNA sequence: TGCGCCAGCAGCTTGGTCACAGGCTACTATGGCTACACCTTC. The full variable domain, in which reference TRBV5-1 and TRBJ1-2 provide the parts outside the CDR3, is KAGVTQTPRYLIKTRGQQVTLSCSPISGHRSVSWYQQTPGQGLQFLFEYFSETQRNKGNFPGRFSGRQFSNSRSEMNVSTLELGDSALYLCASSLVTGYYGYTFGSGTRLTVV.